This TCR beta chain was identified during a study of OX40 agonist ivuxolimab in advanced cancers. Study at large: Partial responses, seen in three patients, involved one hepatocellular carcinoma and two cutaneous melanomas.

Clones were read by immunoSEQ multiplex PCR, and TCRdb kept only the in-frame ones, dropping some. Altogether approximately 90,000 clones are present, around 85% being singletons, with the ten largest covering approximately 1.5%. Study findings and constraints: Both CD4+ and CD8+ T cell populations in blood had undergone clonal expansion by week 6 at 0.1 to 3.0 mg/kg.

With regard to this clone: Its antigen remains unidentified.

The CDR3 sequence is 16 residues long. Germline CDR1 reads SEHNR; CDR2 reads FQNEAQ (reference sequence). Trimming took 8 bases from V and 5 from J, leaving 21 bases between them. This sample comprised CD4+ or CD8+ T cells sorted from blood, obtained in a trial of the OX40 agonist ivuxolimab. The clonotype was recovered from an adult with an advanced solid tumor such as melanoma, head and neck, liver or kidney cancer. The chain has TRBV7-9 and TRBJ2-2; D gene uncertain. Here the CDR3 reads CASRPGVVGVTGELFF. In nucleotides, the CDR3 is TGTGCCAGCCGCCCGGGCGTGGTTGGGGTAACCGGGGAGCTGTTTTTT.